The table lists the clone carrying this T cell receptor (beta chain) with many counts. Its antigen is as yet unknown. Pregnancy or lactation, uncontrolled infections and other autoimmune diseases were grounds for excluding patients. Diagnosis was based on clinical symptoms, serum thyroxine, TRAb, thyroid ultrasound and orbital computed tomography. The data are from a study of Graves' ophthalmopathy and Graves' hyperthyroidism. Study-level background: A follow-up of 18 months without ophthalmopathy meant that hyperthyroidism was stable. Points from the study as a whole: Most thyroid clonotypes with frequency above 0.001 were detected in blood too.

Germline V lookup: CDR1 ENHRY, CDR2 SYGVKD. V lost 3 bases, J lost 7 bases, and 10 bases stayed unmatched. The CDR3 has 15 amino acids. TCR beta CDR3 amplification used RNA transcripts. The authors performed first-round RT-PCR with HTBI primers and then a second-round multiplex PCR. Via MiXCR, TCRdb re-called the multiplex PCR reads, giving one row per CDR3 protein. Of about 550,000 distinct CDR3 sequences in the sample, less than 45% were seen once. The chain is built from TRBV10-3 and TRBJ2-7, with TRBD1 matching over 9 bases. This receptor was obtained from an adult man with Graves' hyperthyroidism. The sequencing input was peripheral blood or thyroid tissue (not recorded which). The CDR3 nucleotides are TGTGCCATCAGTGACCCCGGGACAGGGCCGCGGGAGCAGTACTTC. Amino acid sequence: CAISDPGTGPREQYF.